Following are 29 T cell receptor beta chains from one sample sequenced in a study of identical twins. TCRdb independently ran MiXCR on the 5' RACE reads; one entry per CDR3 protein. The sample lists roughly 350,000 distinct CDR3 sequences, roughly 10% occurring once. The specimen sequenced was naive T cells sorted from blood. Source of these receptors: a woman aged 45-65 years in good health.

This clonotype was counted ten times or more. This rearrangement joins TRBV7-8 to TRBJ1-5; D is perhaps TRBD1 (5 bases). The V end was cut by 4 bases, the J end by 7 bases, with 17 bases between. This CDR3 region has 15 residues. CDR1 and CDR2 (germline): SGHVS, FQNEAQ. The CDR3 spells CASSSRWGDFQPQHF. Here the CDR3 DNA reads TGTGCCAGCAGCTCCCGGTGGGGCGACTTCCAGCCCCAGCATTTT.

This clonotype was seen more than once but under ten times. The chain carries TRBV21-1 and TRBJ2-1. TRBV21-1 is assigned pseudogene status. The CDR3 covers 16 residues. DNA for the CDR3: TGTGCCAGCAGCAAAGCTCCGGAAGTGGGGTACAATGAGCAGTTCTTC. Translation gives CASSKAPEVGYNEQFF.

The chain carries TRBV7-8 and TRBJ2-3; D may be TRBD2 (5 bases). V lost 4 bases and J lost 3, with 11 bases in between. CDR3 length: 14 amino acids. Germline V lookup: CDR1 SGHVS, CDR2 FQNEAQ. The CDR3 sequence: CASSSNRGTDTQYF. As DNA, the CDR3 is TGTGCCAGCAGCTCCAACCGGGGAACAGATACGCAGTATTTT.

This clonotype was counted only a few times. This chain uses TRBV7-9 with TRBJ2-3; D is unresolved. CDR3 size: 14 residues. V was pared by 0 bases and J by 5 bases, with 9 bases between. The germline V gene has CDR1 SEHNR and CDR2 FQNEAQ (reference sequence). The DNA of the CDR3 is TGTGCCAGCAGCTTAGCGTCCGACCAAGATACGCAGTATTTT. Its translation is CASSLASDQDTQYF.

This clonotype was seen ten or more times. The rearrangement links TRBV29-1 to TRBJ2-2, with D maybe TRBD1 (6 bases). CDR3 length: 14 amino acids. Germline V CDR1 and CDR2: SQVTM, ANQGSEA. Trimming removed 7 bases from V and 2 bases from J, with 14 bases in between. The DNA for the CDR3 is TGCAGCGCCCCCAAGGACAGAAACACCGGGGAGCTGTTTTTT. It encodes CSAPKDRNTGELFF.

This clonotype was found many times. The chain couples TRBV5-1 to TRBJ2-2, with D maybe TRBD1 (5 bases). The CDR3 length is 13 residues. CDR1 and CDR2 from the germline V gene are SGHRS and YFSETQ. Trimming removed 7 bases from V and 3 bases from J, with 10 bases in between. The CDR3 spells CASRRDDTGELFF. The DNA of the CDR3 is TGCGCCAGCCGCAGGGATGACACCGGGGAGCTGTTTTTT.

At least ten counts were recorded for this clonotype. This chain links TRBV20-1 with TRBJ1-1; no firm D call. Trimming cost V 6 bases and J 10 bases, with 21 bases left between them. Germline V gene data show CDR1 as DFQATT and CDR2 as SNEGSKA (reference sequence). The CDR3 spans 13 residues. CDR3 DNA sequence: TGCAGTGCCGCAACCCCCTTAGACGCTGGAGCTTTCTTT. Its protein product is CSAATPLDAGAFF.

This clonotype was seen a handful of times. The chain joins TRBV11-2 to TRBJ2-1, with TRBD1 matching over 7 bases. The CDR3 loop spans 16 amino acids. V shed 5 bases, J shed 4 bases, and the junction held 11 bases outside the gene matches. In germline, CDR1 is SGHAT, CDR2 FQNNGV. The CDR3 nucleotides read TGTGCCAGCAGCCTCGGACAGGCGAGCCCTTACAATGAGCAGTTCTTC. It yields the protein CASSLGQASPYNEQFF.

V and J are TRBV7-2 and TRBJ2-1; 7 nucleotides align to TRBD2. Germline values: CDR1 SGHTA, CDR2 FQGNSA. V lost 1 base and J lost 7; bases outside the gene matches: 13. This CDR3 has 17 amino acids. The CDR3 region is CASSLGFGGRPTNEQFF. For the CDR3, the DNA is TGTGCCAGCAGCTTAGGGTTTGGCGGGAGACCCACAAATGAGCAGTTCTTC.

The chain carries TRBV30 and TRBJ1-1, with D possibly TRBD1 on 5 matching bases. Per the germline V gene, CDR1 is GTSNPN and CDR2 is SVGIG (reference sequence). The CDR3 totals 12 residues. V lost 4 bases and J lost 9, with 15 bases in between. CDR3 nucleotide sequence: TGTGCCTGGACATCCGGGGCAGGGCAAGCTTTCTTT. Translated, it gives CAWTSGAGQAFF.

Many counts were recorded for this clonotype. V gene TRBV5-1 combines with J gene TRBJ2-5, with 10 bases that match TRBD2. With 5 bases clipped from V and 3 bases from J, the junction kept 4 bases outside the gene matches. This CDR3 region has 14 residues. CDR1 and CDR2 from the germline V gene are SGHRS and YFSETQ. The CDR3 sequence: CASRRLAGEETQYF. The CDR3 region has the DNA TGCGCCAGCAGGAGGCTAGCGGGAGAAGAGACCCAGTACTTC.

The gene calls are TRBV12-3 or TRBV12-4 and TRBJ2-1; D perhaps matches TRBD2 (6 bases). The V gene lost 7 bases and the J gene lost 1 base, with 14 bases spanning the gap. This CDR3 contains 15 residues. The CDR3 region has the DNA TGTGCCAGCAACCAGGTTAGCGGTTCCTACAATGAGCAGTTCTTC. Protein sequence: CASNQVSGSYNEQFF.

The genes are TRBV7-8 and TRBJ2-1, with TRBD2 matching 7 bases. The V gene's germline CDR1 is SGHVS and CDR2 FQNEAQ. Trimming cost V 8 bases and J 0 bases; bases outside gene matches: 4. The CDR3 totals 14 residues. CDR3 nucleotides: TGTGCCAGCGGGGGGGAGGTCTCCTACAATGAGCAGTTCTTC. Encoded protein: CASGGEVSYNEQFF.

This clonotype was detected many times. The J gene is TRBJ2-5, the V gene TRBV20-1, with D perhaps TRBD2 (5 bases). This CDR3 comprises 12 residues. Germline V gene sequence: CDR1 DFQATT, CDR2 SNEGSKA (reference sequence). The ends were cut back, 4 bases at V and 3 bases at J, with 9 bases in the middle. CDR3 DNA sequence: TGCAGTGCTACTGGGAGTAAAGAGACCCAGTACTTC. Its translation: CSATGSKETQYF.

This clonotype has just a few counts. The chain uses TRBV4-1 and TRBJ2-1; 7 bases are a match to TRBD2. The CDR3 totals 16 residues. Trimming removed 1 base from V and 1 base from J; junction bases left unmatched: 4. Germline-derived CDR1 and CDR2 are MGHRA and YSYEKL. The CDR3 bases are TGCGCCAGCAGCCAAGCCAGCGGGATATCCTACAATGAGCAGTTCTTC. Translating gives CASSQASGISYNEQFF.

The gene calls are TRBV2 and TRBJ2-7; D not certain. The germline V gene encodes CDR1 SNHLY and CDR2 FYNNEI. V shed 8 bases and J shed 2 bases, with 10 bases lying between them. The CDR3 extends over 12 amino acids. This CDR3 is CASPGLPYEQYV. CDR3 DNA: TGTGCCAGCCCGGGTCTCCCCTACGAGCAGTACGTC.

This clonotype came up many times. The V gene is TRBV6-2 or TRBV6-3, the J gene TRBJ2-2; no definite D call. This CDR3 comprises 12 residues. From germline, CDR1 is MNHEY and CDR2 SVGEGT. V shed 10 bases and J shed 3 bases, with 9 bases lying between them. CDR3 bases: TGTGCCATCCTTGGCGACACCGGGGAGCTGTTTTTT. Amino acid sequence: CAILGDTGELFF.

This clonotype came up a few times. This chain connects TRBV5-1 to TRBJ2-2; no firm D call. The CDR3 contains 11 residues. Between the trimmed V and J ends, which lost 3 bases and 13 bases, there was a span of 10 bases. Germline values: CDR1 SGHRS, CDR2 YFSETQ. CDR3 sequence: CASSWAGGLFF. CDR3 in DNA: TGCGCCAGCAGCTGGGCAGGCGGGCTGTTTTTT.

In the case of this clonotype: The conserved phenylalanine or tryptophan normally closing the CDR3 is absent here, so this likely arose from a read error. The chain combines TRBV5-1 with TRBJ2-1; 9 bases agree with TRBD2. CDR1 is SGHRS, CDR2 YFSETQ, per germline. The V and J ends lost 4 bases and 0 bases, in that order; junction bases with no gene match: 14. CDR3 size: 19 residues. CDR3 region: CASSLIGAGGPSSYNEQFL. The CDR3 DNA reads as TGCGCCAGCAGCCTAATTGGGGCGGGAGGGCCGAGCTCCTACAATGAGCAGTTCCTC.

This clonotype was detected many times. V gene TRBV7-9 combines with J gene TRBJ2-5; TRBD2 matches 10 bases. The V segment lost 1 base and the J segment 0 bases; nucleotides outside the gene matches: 5. CDR1 SEHNR and CDR2 FQNEAQ come from the germline V gene (reference sequence). The CDR3 is made up of 17 amino acids. The CDR3 sequence: CASSLVPTSGYQETQYF. In DNA form, the CDR3 reads TGTGCCAGCAGCTTAGTCCCGACTAGCGGGTACCAAGAGACCCAGTACTTC.

This clonotype was detected many times. The J gene is TRBJ2-1, the V gene TRBV29-1; D call uncertain. This CDR3 has 11 amino acids. Trimming removed 3 bases from V and 11 bases from J, with 11 bases in between. Germline V gene lookup returns CDR1 SQVTM and CDR2 ANQGSEA. Here the CDR3 reads CSVEPPSQQFF. CDR3 nucleotides: TGCAGCGTTGAGCCTCCCAGTCAGCAGTTCTTC.

The chain carries TRBV5-5 and TRBJ1-6; TRBD1 matches at 7 bases. The germline V gene encodes CDR1 SGHKS and CDR2 YYEKEE (reference sequence). V shed 4 bases, J shed 6 bases, and the junction held 10 bases outside the gene matches. The CDR3 contains 16 residues. The CDR3 sequence: CASSPNPGQFNSPLHF. DNA of the CDR3: TGTGCCAGCAGCCCGAACCCGGGACAGTTTAATTCACCCCTCCACTTT.

This clonotype was detected many times. The chain joins TRBV12-3 or TRBV12-4 to TRBJ2-1; 12 nucleotides line up with TRBD2. The CDR3 consists of 18 residues. V shed 6 bases, J shed 9 bases, and the junction held 18 bases outside the gene matches. The CDR3 loop reads CASSLPTRLAGVSTEQFF. The CDR3 coding sequence is TGTGCCAGCAGCTTACCTACTCGACTAGCGGGAGTTTCTACTGAGCAGTTCTTC.

This chain links TRBV4-1 with TRBJ2-6; 7 positions match TRBD1. CDR1 and CDR2 (germline): MGHRA, YSYEKL. The CDR3 contains 18 residues. V was clipped by 1 base and J by 5 bases; unmatched bases: 11. CDR3 nucleotide sequence: TGCGCCAGCAGCCAAGCCGGGGCAGGGGGAAGCAGGGCCAACGTCCTGACTTTC. This codes for CASSQAGAGGSRANVLTF.

The genes are TRBV5-1 and TRBJ2-3; D is perhaps TRBD2 (6 bases). Germline V CDR1 and CDR2: SGHRS, YFSETQ. This CDR3 spans 15 amino acids. Trimming removed 4 bases at V and 5 bases at J, with 17 bases between. The CDR3: CASSREPDRGDTQYF. CDR3 DNA sequence: TGCGCCAGCAGCCGGGAGCCAGATCGTGGAGATACGCAGTATTTT.

This clonotype showed up many times. The chain employs TRBV29-1 and TRBJ2-3, with 7 bases matching TRBD1. The V and J ends lost 7 bases and 2 bases, in that order; junction bases with no gene match: 12. Germline V gene lookup returns CDR1 SQVTM and CDR2 ANQGSEA. The length of the CDR3 is 15 residues. CDR3 protein: CSALEGARSTDTQYF. CDR3 nucleotide sequence: TGCAGCGCCTTAGAGGGGGCTAGGTCCACAGATACGCAGTATTTT.

The V call is TRBV10-3, the J call TRBJ2-3; 8 bases are a match to TRBD2. J gave up 6 bases and V 5 bases, and 16 bases lay outside the gene matches. The germline gives CDR1 ENHRY, CDR2 SYGVKD. This CDR3 is built from 17 residues. The CDR3 DNA follows: TGTGCCATCAGTCTTTACCGGGAGGGCCCGCTCACGGATACGCAGTATTTT. It codes for CAISLYREGPLTDTQYF.

The chain links TRBV5-1 to TRBJ2-2; 10 bases are shared with TRBD1. Trimming cost V 4 bases and J 6 bases; bases outside gene matches: 6. Per germline, CDR1 SGHRS and CDR2 YFSETQ. The CDR3 covers 15 residues. The CDR3 sequence: CASSPMTGGSGELFF. DNA for the CDR3: TGCGCCAGCAGCCCCATGACAGGGGGCTCCGGGGAGCTGTTTTTT.

This clonotype has just a few counts. V usage is TRBV6-4 and J usage is TRBJ2-3; D unclear. The V and J ends lost 5 bases and 6 bases respectively, with 12 bases between them. The germline CDR1 and CDR2 sequences are MRHNA and SNTAGT. The CDR3 contains 13 residues. This CDR3 is CASSFRASDTQYF. CDR3 coding DNA: TGTGCCAGCAGTTTTCGGGCCTCCGATACGCAGTATTTT.